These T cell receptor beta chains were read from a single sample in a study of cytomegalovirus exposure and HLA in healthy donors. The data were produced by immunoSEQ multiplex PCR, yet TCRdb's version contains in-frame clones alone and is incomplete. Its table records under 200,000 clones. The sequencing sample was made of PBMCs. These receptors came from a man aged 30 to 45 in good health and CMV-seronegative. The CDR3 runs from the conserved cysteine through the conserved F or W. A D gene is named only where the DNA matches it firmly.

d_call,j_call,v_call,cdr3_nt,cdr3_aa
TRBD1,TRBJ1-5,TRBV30,TGTGCCTGGGGGACAGGGGGCGTTCAGCCCCAGCATTTT,CAWGTGGVQPQHF
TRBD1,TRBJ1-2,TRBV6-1,TGTGCCACCCACAACCTACAGGGGCGGTTTGGCTACACCTTC,CATHNLQGRFGYTF
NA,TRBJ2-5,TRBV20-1,TGCAGTGCACTCAAAGAGACCCAGTACTTC,CSALKETQYF
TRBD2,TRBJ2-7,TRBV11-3,TGTGCCAGCAGCTCCGGGACTATCTCCTACGAGCAGTACTTC,CASSSGTISYEQYF
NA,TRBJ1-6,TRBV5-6,TGTGCCAGCAGCTTGTGGCCTTCACCCCTCCACTTT,CASSLWPSPLHF
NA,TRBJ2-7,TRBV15,TGCCCCCGCCCATCGGCACACCCAGAGGGAGAGCAGTACTTC,CPRPSAHPEGEQYF
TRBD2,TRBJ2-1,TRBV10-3,TGTGCCCCCGGGGCGGGAGACACCTACAATGAGCAGTTCTTC,CAPGAGDTYNEQFF
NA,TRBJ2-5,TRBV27,TGTGCCAGCAGTTTACAGGATGGAGAGACCCAGTACTTC,CASSLQDGETQYF
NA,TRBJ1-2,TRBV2,TGTGCCGGCAGTGAAGCGGGGGCAAACTATGGCTACACCTTC,CAGSEAGANYGYTF
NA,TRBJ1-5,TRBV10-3,TGTGCCATCAGTGATGAGATTCCCTTTAAGTATTACGAGACCCAGGGGCAGGGGCAGCCCCAGCATTTT,CAISDEIPFKYYETQGQGQPQHF
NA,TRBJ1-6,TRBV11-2,TGTGCCAGCAGGAATGACAGCTATAATTCACCCCTCCACTTT,CASRNDSYNSPLHF
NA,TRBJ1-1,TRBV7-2,TGTGCCAGCAGCTTCGTGGGGGGGGCAGACACTGAAGCTTTCTTT,CASSFVGGADTEAFF
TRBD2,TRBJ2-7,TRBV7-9,TGTGCCAGCAGCCCAAGCCGTCCGACTAGCGGGGGCTCCTACGAGCAGTACTTC,CASSPSRPTSGGSYEQYF
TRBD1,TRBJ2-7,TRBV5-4,TGTGCCAGCAGCTTGCAATCAGGGGGCGGGCCGGTGACCTACGAGCAGTACTTC,CASSLQSGGGPVTYEQYF
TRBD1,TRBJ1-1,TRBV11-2,TGTGCCAGCAGCTCCAGGGGGAGTCGGACTGAAGCTTTCTTT,CASSSRGSRTEAFF
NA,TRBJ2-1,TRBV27,TGTGCCAGCAGTTTATCTCTAGCGCACATCTACAATGAGCAGTTCTTC,CASSLSLAHIYNEQFF
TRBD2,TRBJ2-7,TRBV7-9,TGTGCCAGCAGCTTAGCGGGAGGGATGTACGAGCAGTACTTC,CASSLAGGMYEQYF
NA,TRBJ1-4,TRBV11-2,TGTGCCAGCATCAGGGCCCTTGGTGAAAAACTGTTTTTT,CASIRALGEKLFF
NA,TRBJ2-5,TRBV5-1,TGCGCCAGCAGCTTTGACACTTTACTTCAAGAGACCCAGTACTTC,CASSFDTLLQETQYF
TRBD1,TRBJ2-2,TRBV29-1,TGCAGCGTTGAAGTATGGAGACAGGGTTTCGCCGGGGAGCTGTTTTTT,CSVEVWRQGFAGELFF
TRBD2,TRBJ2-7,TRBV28,TGTGCCAGCAGTGGGCCGACTAGCGGAATCTCCTACGAGCAGTACTTC,CASSGPTSGISYEQYF
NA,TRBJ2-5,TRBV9,TGTGCCAGCAGCGCGGTAGAGGGCAAGATGGAGACCCAGTACTTC,CASSAVEGKMETQYF
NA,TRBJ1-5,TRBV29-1,TGCAGCGTCACCTCTGGGGGGGTAGAGGACCAGCATTTT,CSVTSGGVEDQHF
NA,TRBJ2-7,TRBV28,TGTGCCAGCAGTTACGGGACAAGATCAAGCTCCTACGAGCAGTACTTC,CASSYGTRSSSYEQYF
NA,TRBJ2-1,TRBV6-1,TGTGCCAGCAGTTTATACGGGATGTACAATGAGCAGTTCTTC,CASSLYGMYNEQFF
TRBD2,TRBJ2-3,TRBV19,TGTGCCAGTAGTTTTCCAACTAGCGGGGGGGCAGATACGCAGTATTTT,CASSFPTSGGADTQYF
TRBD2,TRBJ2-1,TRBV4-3,TGCGCCAGCAGCCACACAAACAGGGGACTAGCGGGGAGCAATGAGCAGTTCTTC,CASSHTNRGLAGSNEQFF
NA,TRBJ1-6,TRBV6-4,TGTGCCAGCACCCTACTCCCTTATCCCCTCCACTTT,CASTLLPYPLHF
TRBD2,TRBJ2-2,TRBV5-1,TGCGCCAGCAGCCGGACTAGCGGCACCGGGGAGCTGTTTTTT,CASSRTSGTGELFF
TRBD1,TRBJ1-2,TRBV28,TGTGCCAGCAGGGGGGGGACAGGGGCTAACTATGGCTACACCTTC,CASRGGTGANYGYTF
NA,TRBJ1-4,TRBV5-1,TGCGCCAGCAGCCCTGGCGCCTCGGCAGGGGTGGGTAATGAAAAACTGTTTTTT,CASSPGASAGVGNEKLFF
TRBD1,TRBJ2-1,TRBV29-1,TGCACGATTCCAGGGACAGGCTCTTACAATGAGCAGTTCTTC,CTIPGTGSYNEQFF
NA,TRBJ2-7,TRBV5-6,TGTGCCAGCAGCTTGAGTGTGGGGGGAAGGGCGTACGAGCAGTACTTC,CASSLSVGGRAYEQYF
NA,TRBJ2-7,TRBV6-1,TGTGCCAGCAGTGAAATCGACAGTGCCTACGAGCAGTACTTC,CASSEIDSAYEQYF
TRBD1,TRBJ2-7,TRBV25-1,TGTGCCAGCAGTGACCTGGGACAGAACTACGAGCAGTACTTC,CASSDLGQNYEQYF
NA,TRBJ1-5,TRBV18,TGTGCCAGCTCACCCGGTAGCAATCAGCCCCAGCATTTT,CASSPGSNQPQHF
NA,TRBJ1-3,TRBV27,TGTGCCAGCAGTTTACACCCTCCGGGGGGAAACACCATATATTTT,CASSLHPPGGNTIYF
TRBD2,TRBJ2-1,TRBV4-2,TGTGCCAGCAGCCAAGATCCCCGACTAGCGGGGGGCTCCAATGAGCAGTTCTTC,CASSQDPRLAGGSNEQFF
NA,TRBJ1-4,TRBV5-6,TGTGCCAGCAGGGGCAGAAGAAATGAAAAACTGTTTTTT,CASRGRRNEKLFF
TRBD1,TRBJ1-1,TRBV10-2,TGCGCCAGCAGTCAGGGGGCTTGGTCTGAAGCTTTCTTT,CASSQGAWSEAFF
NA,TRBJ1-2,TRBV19,TGTGCCAGTCGTAATCAGGGTTGGAATGGCTACACCTTC,CASRNQGWNGYTF
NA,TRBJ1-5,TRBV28,TGTGCCAGCAGTTTAGACGGGCAGCCCCAGCATTTT,CASSLDGQPQHF